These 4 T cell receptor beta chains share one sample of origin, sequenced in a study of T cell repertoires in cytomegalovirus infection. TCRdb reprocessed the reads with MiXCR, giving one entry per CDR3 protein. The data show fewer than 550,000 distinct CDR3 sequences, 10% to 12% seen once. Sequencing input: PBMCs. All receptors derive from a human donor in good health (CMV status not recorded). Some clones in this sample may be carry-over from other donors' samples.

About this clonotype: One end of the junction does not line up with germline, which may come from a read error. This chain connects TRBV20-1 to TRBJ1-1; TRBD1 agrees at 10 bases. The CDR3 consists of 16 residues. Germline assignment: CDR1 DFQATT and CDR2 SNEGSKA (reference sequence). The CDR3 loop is CSAKRQGAALVTEASF. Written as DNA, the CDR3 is TGCAGTGCTAAGCGACAGGGGGCAGCTTTGGTCACTGAAGCTTCCTTT.

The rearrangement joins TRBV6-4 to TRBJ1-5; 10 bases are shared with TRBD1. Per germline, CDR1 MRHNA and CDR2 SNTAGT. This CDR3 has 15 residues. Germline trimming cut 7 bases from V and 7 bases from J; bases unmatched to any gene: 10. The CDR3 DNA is TGTGCCAGCAAGGAGACAGGGGGCTTAGGACAGCCCCAGCATTTT. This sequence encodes CASKETGGLGQPQHF.

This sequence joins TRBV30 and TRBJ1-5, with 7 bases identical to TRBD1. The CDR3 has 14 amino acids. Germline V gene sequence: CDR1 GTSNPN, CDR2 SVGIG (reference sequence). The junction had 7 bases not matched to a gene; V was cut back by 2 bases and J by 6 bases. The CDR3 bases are TGTGCCTGGAGTACGGGGACAGTAACTCAGCCCCAGCATTTT. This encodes CAWSTGTVTQPQHF.

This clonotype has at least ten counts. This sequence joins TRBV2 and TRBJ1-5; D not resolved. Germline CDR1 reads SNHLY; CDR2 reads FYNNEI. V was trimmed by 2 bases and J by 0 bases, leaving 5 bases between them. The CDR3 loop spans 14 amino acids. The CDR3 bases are TGTGCCAGCAGTGAAACTTCTAGCAATCAGCCCCAGCATTTT. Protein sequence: CASSETSSNQPQHF.